This paragraph reports one T cell receptor beta chain. Its antigen is undetermined. 60 Vbeta and 13 Jbeta primers were used in PCR. TCRdb's copy holds only in-frame clones and misses some; the assay was immunoSEQ multiplex PCR. The sample shows 170,000 or so clones, 84% of them seen only once. Germline V lookup: CDR1 LNHDA, CDR2 SQIVND (reference sequence). Between the trimmed V and J ends, which lost 5 bases and 3 bases, there was a span of 8 bases. CDR3 size: 13 residues. This sample stems from a study of cytomegalovirus exposure and HLA in healthy donors. Study details: Earlier results showed roughly 120 million unique TCR beta sequences derived from 150 million to 200 million T cells. Study-wide findings and caveats: Confirmation in vitro established that three CMV-associated chains were specific for CMV antigens. DRB1 showed the most TCR associations and HLA-C the fewest in a later analysis, as rates varied by HLA locus.

The TCR originated in a man aged 18 to 30 in good health and CMV-seronegative. The sample comprised PBMCs. This chain links TRBV19 with TRBJ1-3; D unresolved. The CDR3 spells CASSPSVGNTIYF. For the CDR3, the DNA is TGTGCCAGTAGTCCTTCAGTTGGAAACACCATATATTTT.